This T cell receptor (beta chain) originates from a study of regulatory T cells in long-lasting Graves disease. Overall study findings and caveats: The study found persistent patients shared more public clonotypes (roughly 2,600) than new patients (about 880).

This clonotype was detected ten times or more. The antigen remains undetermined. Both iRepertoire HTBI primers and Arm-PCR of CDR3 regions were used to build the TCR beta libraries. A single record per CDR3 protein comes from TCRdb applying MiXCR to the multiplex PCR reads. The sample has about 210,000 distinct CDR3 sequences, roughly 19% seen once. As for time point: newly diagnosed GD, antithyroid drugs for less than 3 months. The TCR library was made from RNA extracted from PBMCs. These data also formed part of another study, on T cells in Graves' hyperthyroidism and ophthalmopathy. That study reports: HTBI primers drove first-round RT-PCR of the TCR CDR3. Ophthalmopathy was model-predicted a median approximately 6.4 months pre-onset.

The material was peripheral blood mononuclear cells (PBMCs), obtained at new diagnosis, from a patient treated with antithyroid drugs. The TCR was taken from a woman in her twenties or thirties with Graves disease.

The CDR3 reads CASSLTERHYGYTF. The CDR3 DNA reads TGTGCCAGCAGCCTTACTGAAAGGCACTATGGCTACACCTTC. The chain couples TRBV9 to TRBJ1-2; D is ambiguous. From germline, CDR1 is SGDLS and CDR2 YYNGEE. The V gene lost 4 bases and the J gene lost 3 bases, with 13 bases spanning the gap. The CDR3 is 14 amino acids.